The T cell receptor beta chain described here comes from a study of cytomegalovirus exposure and HLA in healthy donors. Overall study results and limits: With high specificity and sensitivity, the classifier reportedly diagnosed cytomegalovirus status. Altogether, 164 TCR beta chains were recorded as cytomegalovirus-associated.

The protocol was immunoSEQ multiplex PCR, while the TCRdb copy is restricted to in-frame clones and leaves out a portion. The sample carries about 160,000 clones, around nine tenths recorded once. J lost 8 bases, V lost 5 bases, and 5 bases had no gene match. CDR3 length: 14 amino acids. Per germline, CDR1 SEHNR and CDR2 FQNEAQ (reference sequence). Separation from the roughly 690-subject first cohort characterized the roughly 120-subject validation cohort, to which the donors belonged. With respect to this clone: Its specificity is unknown.

This chain links TRBV7-9 with TRBJ1-4; 10 nucleotides align to TRBD1. Material for sequencing was PBMCs. The sequence came from a man in his late teens or twenties in good health and CMV-seronegative. This chain's CDR3 is CASSTGQGKEKLFF. CDR3 sequence (DNA): TGTGCCAGCAGCACGGGACAGGGGAAAGAAAAACTGTTTTTT.